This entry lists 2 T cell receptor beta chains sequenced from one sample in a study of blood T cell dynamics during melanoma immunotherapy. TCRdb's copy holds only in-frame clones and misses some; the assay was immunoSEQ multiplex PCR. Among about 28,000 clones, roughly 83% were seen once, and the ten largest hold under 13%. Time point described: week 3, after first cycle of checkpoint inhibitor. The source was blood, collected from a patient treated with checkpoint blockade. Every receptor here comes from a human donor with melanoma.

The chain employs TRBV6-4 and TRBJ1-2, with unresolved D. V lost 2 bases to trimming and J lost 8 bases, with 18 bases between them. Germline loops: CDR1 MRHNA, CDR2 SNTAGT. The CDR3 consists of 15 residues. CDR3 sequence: CASSDTPDGMGGYTF. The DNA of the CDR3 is TGTGCCAGCAGTGACACCCCGGACGGAATGGGCGGCTACACCTTC.

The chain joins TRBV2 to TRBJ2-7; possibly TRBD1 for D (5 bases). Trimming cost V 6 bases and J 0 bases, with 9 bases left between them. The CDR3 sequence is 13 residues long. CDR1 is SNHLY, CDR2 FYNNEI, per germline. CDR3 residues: CASSRAYSYEQYF. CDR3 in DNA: TGTGCCAGCAGCAGGGCCTACTCCTACGAGCAGTACTTC. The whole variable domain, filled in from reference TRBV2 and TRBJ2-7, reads EPEVTQTPSHQVTQMGQEVILRCVPISNHLYFYWYRQILGQKVEFLVSFYNNEISEKSEIFDDQFSVERPDGSNFTLKIRSTKLEDSAMYFCASSRAYSYEQYFGPGTRLTVT.